This T cell receptor (beta chain) was identified in a study of T cell changes during pregnancy in multiple sclerosis. The germline V gene encodes CDR1 LGHNA and CDR2 YNFKEQ. The V gene end was trimmed by 3 bases and the J gene end by 6 bases; junction bases not matched to a gene: 6. The CDR3 is 15 residues long. Data came from immunoSEQ multiplex PCR; TCRdb stores just in-frame clones and leaves some out. The sample shows about 110,000 clones, about 90% of them seen only once. This sequence was found in a female donor with multiple sclerosis, enrolled in a pregnancy study. The sample was peripheral blood, taken after pregnancy. This chain connects TRBV4-2 to TRBJ1-5; TRBD1 matches at 9 bases. This chain's CDR3 is CASSQDRGESQPQHF. In DNA form, the CDR3 reads TGTGCCAGCAGCCAGGACAGGGGTGAGAGTCAGCCCCAGCATTTT.